A single sample is the source of the 4 T cell receptor beta chains below, sequenced in a study of T cell repertoires in cytomegalovirus infection. TCRdb re-called the reads through MiXCR, storing one row per CDR3 protein. The sample yields approximately 140,000 distinct CDR3 sequences, approximately 24% seen once. Antigens of these TCRs are unknown. The sequencing sample was made of PBMCs, sequenced either directly or after in vitro stimulation (not recorded which). The receptors shown here come from a human donor in good health (CMV status not recorded). Some clones in this sample may be carry-over from other donors' samples.

The chain combines TRBV6-1 with TRBJ2-1; no clear D gene. Germline V lookup: CDR1 MNHNS, CDR2 SASEGT. The CDR3 covers 17 residues. Trimming cost V 0 bases and J 7 bases, with 19 bases left between them. The DNA of the CDR3 is TGTGCCAGCAGTGAAGCCCATCTAGAGGCGCGAGGTAATGAGCAGTTCTTC. Translation: CASSEAHLEARGNEQFF.

This clonotype was detected ten times or more. This CDR3 is CASSFVPAPNIQYF. CDR3 nucleotide sequence: TGTGCCAGCAGTTTCGTCCCCGCTCCCAACATTCAGTACTTC. The gene calls are TRBV12-3 or TRBV12-4 and TRBJ2-4; unclear D gene. V shed 3 bases and J shed 7 bases, with 13 bases lying between them. CDR3 length: 14 amino acids.

This clonotype was observed a few times. The rearrangement joins TRBV6-5 to TRBJ2-7; 7 positions match TRBD2. Germline V gives CDR1 MNHEY, CDR2 SVGAGI. J gave up 5 bases and V 0 bases, and 7 bases lay outside the gene matches. The CDR3 is made up of 15 amino acids. The CDR3 nucleotides are TGTGCCAGCAGTTACTCGGGGGAGGGCCCCAACGAGCAGTACTTC. Translated: CASSYSGEGPNEQYF.

This clonotype was found a few times. The gene calls are TRBV4-1 and TRBJ2-3; D could derive from TRBD1 or TRBD2 (5 bases each). In germline, CDR1 is MGHRA, CDR2 YSYEKL. V lost 2 bases to trimming and J lost 4 bases, with 16 bases between them. The CDR3 consists of 16 residues. DNA of the CDR3: TGCGCCAGCAGCCAATGGGACGGGGAAGGGGCAGATACGCAGTATTTT. This translates into CASSQWDGEGADTQYF.